A selection of T cell receptor beta chains follows, all from one sample in a study of blood T cells in healthy people across ages. From the 5' RACE reads, TCRdb called clonotypes with MiXCR, one entry per CDR3 protein. Of approximately 490,000 distinct CDR3 sequences in the sample, around 24% are singletons; the top ten hold roughly 10%. This sample was shared with a second study, whose subject was T cells of mothers and their children.

The material sequenced was blood. These receptors were taken from a boy younger than 18 in good health. Each CDR3 is given with its conserved first and last residue.

v_gene,j_gene,CDR3aa
TRBV4-2,.,CASSQDDASSYNEQFF
TRBV20-1,TRBJ2-1,CSARSQREGIYNEQFF
TRBV5-6,TRBJ1-1,CASSWTSTGNTEAFF
TRBV12-3/TRBV12-4,TRBJ2-5,CASSSRALRRETQYF
TRBV5-1,TRBJ1-4,CASSTGGSTNEKLFF
TRBV19,TRBJ2-7,CASTLTVSHEQYF
TRBV9,TRBJ2-4,CASSVVGRAKNIQYF
TRBV3-1,TRBJ2-5,CASSQVPSGGTQYF
TRBV21-1,TRBJ2-1,CASSKEGLNEQFF
TRBV4-1,TRBJ2-5,CASSQDKAETQYF
TRBV27,TRBJ1-6,CASSPGQASSYNSPLHF
TRBV2,TRBJ2-5,CASETPTATSAETQYF
TRBV25-1,TRBJ2-6,CASSEMGSGANVLTF
TRBV20-1,TRBJ2-2,CSARDPKSTEYTGELFF
TRBV28,TRBJ1-1,CASSLFRQSSRTSAFF
TRBV21-1,.,CASSKAGGLAGDHEQFF
TRBV5-1,TRBJ2-5,CASSIRLAGGPETQYF
TRBV6-1,TRBJ1-2,CASRSRDSFYGYTF
TRBV9,TRBJ2-4,CASSPDQLRGQGKNIQYF
TRBV7-8,TRBJ2-7,CASSSPPRDRDYEQYF
TRBV20-1,TRBJ2-7,CSAQLAGAFHEQYF
TRBV7-8,TRBJ2-3,CASSLRVRAASGASTDTQYF
TRBV14,TRBJ1-6,CASSRGRNSPLHF
TRBV4-1,TRBJ1-2,CASRRPGQGGGYTF
TRBV15,TRBJ2-7,CATGGSGGSYEQYF
TRBV7-2,TRBJ1-4,CASSGPGRGDSEKLFF
TRBV12-3/TRBV12-4,TRBJ2-7,CASSLTPGGEQYF
TRBV30,TRBJ2-3,CAWTEYTDTQYF
TRBV20-1,TRBJ1-6,CSARDQETGQTFYDSPLHF
TRBV29-1,TRBJ2-5,CSVVGGQETRYF
TRBV7-8,TRBJ1-1,CASSLGLLTEAFF
TRBV4-3,TRBJ2-1,CASSQDSTSGSNEQFF
TRBV27,TRBJ2-2,CASSYQGSHTGELFF
TRBV15,TRBJ2-1,CATSRDSKQFF
TRBV29-1,TRBJ1-2,CSVPVGQGASGYTF
TRBV7-3,TRBJ2-5,CASSFNSQGAPLETQYF
TRBV9,TRBJ1-2,CASTGGGGDYGYTF
TRBV4-1,.,CASSPAGGGLYEQYF
TRBV13,TRBJ1-4,CASSLGRVATNEKLFF
TRBV3-1,TRBJ2-5,CASSPGGTGTETQYF
TRBV19,TRBJ2-1,CASNPDRGTYNEQFF
TRBV6-6,TRBJ1-1,CASSYSEGRAFF